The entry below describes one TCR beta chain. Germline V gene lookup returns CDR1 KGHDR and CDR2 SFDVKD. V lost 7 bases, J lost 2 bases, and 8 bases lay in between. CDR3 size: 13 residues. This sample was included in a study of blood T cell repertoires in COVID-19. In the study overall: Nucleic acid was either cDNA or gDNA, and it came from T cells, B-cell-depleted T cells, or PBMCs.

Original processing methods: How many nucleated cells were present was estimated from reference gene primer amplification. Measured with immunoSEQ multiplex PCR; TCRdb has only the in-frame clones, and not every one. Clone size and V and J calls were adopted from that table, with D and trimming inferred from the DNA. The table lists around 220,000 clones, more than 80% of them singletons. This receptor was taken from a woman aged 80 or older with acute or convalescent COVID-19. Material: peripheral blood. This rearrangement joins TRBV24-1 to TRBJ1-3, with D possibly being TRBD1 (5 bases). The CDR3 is CATSSRAGNTIYF. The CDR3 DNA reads TGTGCCACCAGCAGCAGGGCTGGAAACACCATATATTTT.